What follows describes a single TCR beta chain. As yet, its antigen is unknown. Using immunoSEQ multiplex PCR, the repertoire was profiled, and TCRdb retains in-frame clones only, with some absent. The sample lists 97,000 or so clones; approximately 88% were seen once. This specimen belongs to a study of identifying expanded T cells in peripheral blood. General study results and limits: Differentially abundant clones: roughly 1.3 between replicates, 16.4 at two to three weeks, around 20 at four.

The TCR was taken from a person between 18 and 75 years old in good health. The sequenced sample was blood.

The CDR3 coding sequence is TGTGCCAGCACCGCGGGGGGGGATTCTCAGCCCCAGCATTTT. Its translation: CASTAGGDSQPQHF. The chain has TRBV28 and TRBJ1-5; tentatively, D is TRBD1 (5 bases). The CDR3 spans 14 residues. The V and J ends lost 7 bases and 6 bases respectively, with 16 bases between them. Germline V CDR1 and CDR2: MDHEN, SYDVKM.